This T cell receptor (beta chain) was retrieved from a study of blood T cell repertoires in COVID-19. Assay: immunoSEQ multiplex PCR; the TCRdb copy retains only in-frame clones and omits some. The sample gives a few hundred thousand clones, roughly nine tenths of which show up once; 2.2% is in the top ten. Per germline, CDR1 SGHDT and CDR2 YYEEEE. Trimming left V 6 bases short and J 2 bases short, with 16 bases between. CDR3 length equals 15 residues. V usage is TRBV5-6 and J usage is TRBJ2-3, with TRBD2 as a possible D gene (5 bases). The specimen sequenced was peripheral blood. The receptor was derived from a woman aged 45-59 years with acute or convalescent COVID-19. CDR3 amino acids: CASTQKGVPTDTQYF. For the CDR3, the DNA is TGTGCCAGCACCCAGAAGGGAGTACCCACAGATACGCAGTATTTT.